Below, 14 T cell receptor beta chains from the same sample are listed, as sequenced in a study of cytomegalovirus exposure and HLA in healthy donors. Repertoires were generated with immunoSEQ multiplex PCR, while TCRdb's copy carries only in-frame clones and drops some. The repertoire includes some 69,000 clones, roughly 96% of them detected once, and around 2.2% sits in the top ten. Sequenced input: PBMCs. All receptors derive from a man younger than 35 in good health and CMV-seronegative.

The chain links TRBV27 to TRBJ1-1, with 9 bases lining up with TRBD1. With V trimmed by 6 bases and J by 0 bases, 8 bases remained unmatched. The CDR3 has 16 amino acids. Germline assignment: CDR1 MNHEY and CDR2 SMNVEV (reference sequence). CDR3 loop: CASRGRTGAMNTEAFF. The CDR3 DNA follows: TGTGCCAGCAGGGGCCGGACAGGGGCCATGAACACTGAAGCTTTCTTT.

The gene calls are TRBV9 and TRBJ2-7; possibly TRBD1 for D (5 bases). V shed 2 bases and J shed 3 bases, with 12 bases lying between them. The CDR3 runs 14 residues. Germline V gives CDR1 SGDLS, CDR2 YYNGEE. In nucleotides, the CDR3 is TGTGCCAGCAGCGTCGAACCAGGGAACTACGAGCAGTACTTC. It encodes CASSVEPGNYEQYF.

CDR3 DNA: TGTGCCAGTAGTCCCGGGACAGGGGGCTACGAGCAGTACTTC. Translation: CASSPGTGGYEQYF. The chain joins TRBV19 to TRBJ2-7; 11 bases agree with TRBD1. Trimming at V came to 5 bases and at J to 3 bases, leaving 3 bases not matched to a gene. This CDR3 is 14 amino acids long. Per the germline V gene, CDR1 is LNHDA and CDR2 is SQIVND (reference sequence).

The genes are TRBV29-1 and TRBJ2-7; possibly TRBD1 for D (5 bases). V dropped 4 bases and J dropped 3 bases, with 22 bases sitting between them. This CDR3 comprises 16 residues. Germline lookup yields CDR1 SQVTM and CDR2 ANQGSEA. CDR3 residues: CSVATNRGRNFYEQYF. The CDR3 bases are TGCAGCGTTGCGACCAATAGGGGCCGGAACTTCTACGAGCAGTACTTC.

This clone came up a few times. CDR3 nucleotides: TGTGCCACCTCTGAGGGCAGGCCTATGAACACTGAAGCTTTCTTT. It specifies CATSEGRPMNTEAFF. J is TRBJ1-1 and V is TRBV15; no clear D. Germline-derived CDR1 and CDR2 are LNHNV and YYDKDF (reference sequence). V lost 8 bases and J 0 bases, leaving 16 bases between the germline ends. The CDR3 spans 15 residues.

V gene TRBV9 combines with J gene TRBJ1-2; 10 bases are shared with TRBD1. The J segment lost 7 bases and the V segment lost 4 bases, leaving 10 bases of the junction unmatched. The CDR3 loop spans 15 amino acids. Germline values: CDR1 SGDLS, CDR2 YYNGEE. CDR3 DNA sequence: TGTGCCAGCAGCCTCCCCGGGACAGGGGACTCTGGCTACACCTTC. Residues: CASSLPGTGDSGYTF.

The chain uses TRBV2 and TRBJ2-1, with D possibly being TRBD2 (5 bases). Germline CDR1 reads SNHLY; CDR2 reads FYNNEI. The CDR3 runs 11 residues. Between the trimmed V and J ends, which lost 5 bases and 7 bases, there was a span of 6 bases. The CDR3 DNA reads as TGTGCCAGCAGTATAGCGAATGAGCAGTTCTTC. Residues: CASSIANEQFF.

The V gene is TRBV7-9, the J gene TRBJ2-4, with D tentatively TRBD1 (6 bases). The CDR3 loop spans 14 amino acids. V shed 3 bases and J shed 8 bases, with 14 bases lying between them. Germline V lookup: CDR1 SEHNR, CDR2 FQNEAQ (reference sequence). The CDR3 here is CASSFTGPRDIQYF. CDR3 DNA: TGTGCCAGCAGCTTTACAGGGCCCAGGGACATTCAGTACTTC.

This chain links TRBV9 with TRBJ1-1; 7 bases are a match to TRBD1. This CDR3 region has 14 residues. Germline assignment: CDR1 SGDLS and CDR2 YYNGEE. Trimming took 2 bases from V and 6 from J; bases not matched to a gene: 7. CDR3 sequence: CASSVTDRESEAFF. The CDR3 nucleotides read TGTGCCAGCAGCGTGACCGACAGGGAATCTGAAGCTTTCTTT.

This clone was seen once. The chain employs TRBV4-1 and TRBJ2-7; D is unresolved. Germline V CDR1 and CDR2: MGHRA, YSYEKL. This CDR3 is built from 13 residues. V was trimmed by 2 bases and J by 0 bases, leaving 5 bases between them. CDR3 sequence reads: CASSQSSSYEQYF. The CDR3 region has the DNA TGCGCCAGCAGCCAAAGTAGCTCCTACGAGCAGTACTTC.

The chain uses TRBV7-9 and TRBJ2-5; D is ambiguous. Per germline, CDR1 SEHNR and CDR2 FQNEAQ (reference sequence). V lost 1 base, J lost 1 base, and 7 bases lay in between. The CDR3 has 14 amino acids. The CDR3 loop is CASSLGLSQETQYF. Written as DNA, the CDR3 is TGTGCCAGCAGCTTAGGCCTCAGCCAAGAGACCCAGTACTTC.

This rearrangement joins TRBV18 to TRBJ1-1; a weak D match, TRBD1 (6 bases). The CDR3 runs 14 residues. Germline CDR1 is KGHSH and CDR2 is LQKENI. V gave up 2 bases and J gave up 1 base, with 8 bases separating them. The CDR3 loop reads CASSPRGTNTEAFF. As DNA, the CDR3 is TGTGCCAGCTCACCAAGGGGGACGAACACTGAAGCTTTCTTT.

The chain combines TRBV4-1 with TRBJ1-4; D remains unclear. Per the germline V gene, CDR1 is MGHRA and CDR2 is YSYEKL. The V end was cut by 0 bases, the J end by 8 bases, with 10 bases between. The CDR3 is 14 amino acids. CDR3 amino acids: CASSQDMGGEKLFF. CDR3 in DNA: TGCGCCAGCAGCCAAGACATGGGAGGCGAAAAACTGTTTTTT.

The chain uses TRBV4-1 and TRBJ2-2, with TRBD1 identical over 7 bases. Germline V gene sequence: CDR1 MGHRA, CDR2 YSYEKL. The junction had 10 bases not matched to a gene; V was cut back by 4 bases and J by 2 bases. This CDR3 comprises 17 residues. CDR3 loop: CASSPPSGTANTGELFF. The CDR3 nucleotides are TGCGCCAGCAGCCCCCCTTCCGGGACAGCAAACACCGGGGAGCTGTTTTTT.